This T cell receptor beta chain derives from a study of blood T cell repertoires in COVID-19. In the study overall: Both acute and convalescent COVID-19 samples were obtained from the United States, Italy and Spain. T cells, B-cell-depleted T cells, or PBMCs supplied cDNA or gDNA.

Original data processing: For nucleated cells, counts were estimated from reference gene primer amplification. Assay: immunoSEQ multiplex PCR; the TCRdb copy retains only in-frame clones and omits some. That table gives V, J and clone size, and the DNA gave D and trimming. This sample has more than 150,000 clones; 89% occur once, and the top ten carry approximately 6.7%. V was pared by 2 bases and J by 1 base, with 15 bases between. Germline lookup yields CDR1 SGHAT and CDR2 FQNNGV. The CDR3 spans 17 residues. The rearrangement uses TRBV11-2 and TRBJ1-3; D remains ambiguous. This sequence originates from a man aged 35-49 years with acute or convalescent COVID-19. Sequenced: peripheral blood. This CDR3 reads CASSLRGSFGSGNTIYF. CDR3 bases: TGTGCCAGCAGCTTACGAGGCAGTTTTGGGTCTGGAAACACCATATATTTT.